The sequence of this T cell receptor beta chain was determined in a study of neurological immune-mediated disorders. MiXCR, run by TCRdb on the 5' RACE reads, gives a single entry per CDR3 protein. The table includes some 29,000 distinct CDR3 sequences, more than 6.5% detected once. The CDR3 extends over 15 amino acids. V gave up 7 bases and J gave up 5 bases; unmatched junction bases: 12. CDR1 is MNHNY and CDR2 is SVGAGI in the germline V gene (reference sequence). This clonotype originated in a woman in her 50s in good health. The chain has TRBV6-6 and TRBJ2-3; TRBD1 agrees at 7 bases. Sample: PBMCs. Written as DNA, the CDR3 is TGTGCCAGCAACAACAGGGGCCGATACAGAGATACGCAGTATTTT. This encodes CASNNRGRYRDTQYF.